This TCR beta chain emerged from a study of blood T cell repertoires in COVID-19. Study background: Sites in the United States, Italy and Spain provided acute and convalescent COVID-19 samples. PBMCs, B-cell-depleted T cells, or T cells provided the cDNA or gDNA that made up the material.

Germline CDR1 SGHDN, CDR2 FVKESK. Trimming removed 4 bases at V and 1 base at J, with 10 bases between. The CDR3 runs to 14 residues. Per the study methods: The assay estimated nucleated cells by amplifying reference gene primers. Profiled with immunoSEQ multiplex PCR; TCRdb holds only in-frame clones, not every one. V and J calls and clone size are copied from that table; D and trimming were computed from the DNA. The sample holds around 140,000 clones, 70% to 90% seen once. Specimen: peripheral blood. The J gene is TRBJ1-1, the V gene TRBV14; D remains unclear. This receptor was obtained from a woman aged 60-75 years with acute or convalescent COVID-19. This CDR3 is CASSRRPSNTEAFF. The DNA of the CDR3 is TGTGCCAGCAGCCGGAGGCCCTCGAACACTGAAGCTTTCTTT.